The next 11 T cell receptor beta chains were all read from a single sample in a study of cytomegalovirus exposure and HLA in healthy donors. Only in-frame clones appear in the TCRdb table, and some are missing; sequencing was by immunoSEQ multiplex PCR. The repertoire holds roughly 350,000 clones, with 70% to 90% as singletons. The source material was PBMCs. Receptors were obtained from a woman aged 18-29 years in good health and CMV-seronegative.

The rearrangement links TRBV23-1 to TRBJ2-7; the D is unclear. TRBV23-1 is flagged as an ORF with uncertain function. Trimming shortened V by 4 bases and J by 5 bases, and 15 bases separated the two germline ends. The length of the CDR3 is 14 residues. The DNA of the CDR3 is TGCGCCAGCAGTCTGCCCCCCGGGTATGACGAGCAGTACTTC. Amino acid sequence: CASSLPPGYDEQYF.

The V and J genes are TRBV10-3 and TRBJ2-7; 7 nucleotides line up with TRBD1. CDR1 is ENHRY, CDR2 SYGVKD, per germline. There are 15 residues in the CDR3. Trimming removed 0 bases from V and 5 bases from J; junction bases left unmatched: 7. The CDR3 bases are TGTGCCATCAGTGAGTCGAAGGGGGCTGGAGACGAGCAGTACTTC. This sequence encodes CAISESKGAGDEQYF.

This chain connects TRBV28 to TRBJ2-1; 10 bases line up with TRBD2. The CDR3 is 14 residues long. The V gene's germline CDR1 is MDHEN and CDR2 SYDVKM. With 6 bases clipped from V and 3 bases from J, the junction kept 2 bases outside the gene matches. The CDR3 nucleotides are TGTGCCAGCAGCTGGACTAGCGGCTACAATGAGCAGTTCTTC. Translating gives CASSWTSGYNEQFF.

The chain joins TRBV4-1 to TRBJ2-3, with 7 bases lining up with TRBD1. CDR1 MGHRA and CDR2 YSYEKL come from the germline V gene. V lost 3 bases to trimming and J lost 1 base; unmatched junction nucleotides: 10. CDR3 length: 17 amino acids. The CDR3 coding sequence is TGCGCCAGCAGCCACCCCCAACCGACAGGGCGCACAGATACGCAGTATTTT. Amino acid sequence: CASSHPQPTGRTDTQYF.

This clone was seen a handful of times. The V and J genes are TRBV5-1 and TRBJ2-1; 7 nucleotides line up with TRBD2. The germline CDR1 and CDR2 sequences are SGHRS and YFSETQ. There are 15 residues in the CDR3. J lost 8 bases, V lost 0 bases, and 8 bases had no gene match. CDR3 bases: TGCGCCAGCAGCTTGGATGGGACTACGCGTCATGAGCAGTTCTTC. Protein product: CASSLDGTTRHEQFF.

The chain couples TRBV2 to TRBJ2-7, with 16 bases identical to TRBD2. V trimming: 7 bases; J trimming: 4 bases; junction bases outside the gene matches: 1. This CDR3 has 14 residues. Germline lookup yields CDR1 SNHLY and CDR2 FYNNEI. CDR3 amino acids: CASMGLAGGYEQYF. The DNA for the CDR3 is TGTGCCAGCATGGGACTAGCGGGAGGGTACGAGCAGTACTTC.

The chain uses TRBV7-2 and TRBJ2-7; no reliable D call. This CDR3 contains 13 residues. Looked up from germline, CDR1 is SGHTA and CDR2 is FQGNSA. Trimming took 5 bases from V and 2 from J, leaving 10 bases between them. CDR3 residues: CASSPNGPYEQYF. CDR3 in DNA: TGTGCCAGCAGCCCGAATGGGCCCTACGAGCAGTACTTC.

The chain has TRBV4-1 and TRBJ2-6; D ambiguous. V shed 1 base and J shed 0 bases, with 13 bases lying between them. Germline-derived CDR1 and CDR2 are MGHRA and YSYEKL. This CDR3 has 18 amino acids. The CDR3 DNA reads TGCGCCAGCAGCCAAGTGCTGGCCCGCAGCTCTGGGGCCAACGTCCTGACTTTC. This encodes CASSQVLARSSGANVLTF.

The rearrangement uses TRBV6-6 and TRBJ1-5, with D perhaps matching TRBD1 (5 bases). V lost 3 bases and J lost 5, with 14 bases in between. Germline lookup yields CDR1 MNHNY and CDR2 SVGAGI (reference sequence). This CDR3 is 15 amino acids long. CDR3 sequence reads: CASSYLEGRDQPQHF. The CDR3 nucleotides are TGTGCCAGCAGTTATTTGGAGGGGAGGGATCAGCCCCAGCATTTT.

The CDR3 loop reads CASSQGGSPAYEQYF. The DNA for the CDR3 is TGCGCCAGCAGCCAAGGGGGCTCCCCCGCCTACGAGCAGTACTTC. This chain joins TRBV4-3 and TRBJ2-7; TRBD1 might be the D (5 bases). Trimming removed 1 base from V and 2 bases from J, with 12 bases in between. This CDR3 has 15 amino acids. The germline CDR1 and CDR2 sequences are LGHNA and YSLEER.

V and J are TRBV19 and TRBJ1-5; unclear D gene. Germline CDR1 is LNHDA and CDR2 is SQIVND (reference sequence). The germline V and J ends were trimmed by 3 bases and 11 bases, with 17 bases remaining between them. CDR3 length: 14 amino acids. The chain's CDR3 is CASSMATGLSSQHF. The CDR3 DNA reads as TGTGCCAGTAGTATGGCGACGGGTTTATCATCCCAGCATTTT.